This T cell receptor (beta chain) was identified during a study of regulatory T cells in long-lasting Graves disease. About the research overall: The term persistent Graves' disease signified upward of 5 years on antithyroid drugs with positive TSH receptor antibodies. General study points: Persistent patients had more shared public clonotypes (around 2,800) than new patients (around 950). Gene preferences differed: TRBV28, TRBJ1-2, TRBJ2-5 in persistent cases.

This clonotype was detected only a few times. Its antigen is undetermined. Trimming removed 7 bases at V and 3 bases at J, with 23 bases between. Germline CDR1 and CDR2: SNHLY and FYNNEI. The CDR3 covers 17 residues. Relying on iRepertoire HTBI primers and Arm-PCR of CDR3 regions, the team built TCR beta libraries. TCRdb reanalysed the multiplex PCR reads using MiXCR and keeps one entry per CDR3 protein. This sample yields 390,000 or so distinct CDR3 sequences, of which roughly 25% are seen a single time; about 27% belongs to the top ten. Time point here: persistent/refractory GD, antithyroid drugs over 5 years with positive TRAb. The TCR library was made from RNA extracted from PBMCs. Graves' disease diagnoses used American Thyroid Association guidelines.

The origin of this receptor is a woman between 40 and 50 years old with Graves disease. The genes are TRBV2 and TRBJ2-3; unclear D gene. The sample was peripheral blood mononuclear cells (PBMCs), taken when the disease was refractory, from a patient treated with antithyroid drugs. The CDR3 spells CASTPVVSRVGTDTQYF. In nucleotides, the CDR3 is TGTGCCAGCACCCCCGTAGTCAGTCGTGTTGGTACAGATACGCAGTATTTT.